The entry below describes one T cell receptor (beta chain). This sample was included in a study of T cell changes during pregnancy in multiple sclerosis. The data were produced by immunoSEQ multiplex PCR, yet TCRdb's version contains in-frame clones alone and is incomplete. The profile shows more than 40,000 clones, around nine tenths of them singletons. This sample comprised CD8+ T cells from peripheral blood mononuclear cells, obtained in the third trimester of pregnancy. The sequence came from a female donor with multiple sclerosis, enrolled in a pregnancy study.

CDR3 loop: CASSSGQGPVAQHF. Written as DNA, the CDR3 is TGTGCCAGTAGTTCGGGACAGGGACCGGTGGCCCAGCATTTT. V is TRBV19 and J is TRBJ1-5; 9 bases are shared with TRBD1. Germline assignment: CDR1 LNHDA and CDR2 SQIVND (reference sequence). The CDR3 loop spans 14 amino acids. J gave up 11 bases and V 5 bases, and 10 bases lay outside the gene matches.